Each of the 12 T cell receptor beta chains below was sequenced from the same sample in a study of T cell repertoires in cytomegalovirus infection. TCRdb analysed the reads with MiXCR anew, one entry per CDR3 protein. The repertoire consists of 90,000 to 120,000 distinct CDR3 sequences, with roughly two fifths occurring once and the leading ten covering approximately 74%. These receptors have no identified antigens. The material sequenced was CD8+ T cells from cultured PBMCs, taken from culture after CMV antigen stimulation. These receptors were obtained from a human donor in good health (CMV status not recorded). Some clones in this sample may be carry-over from other donors' samples.

This clonotype came up a few times. The chain recombines TRBV7-4 with TRBJ2-7, with D perhaps being TRBD1 or TRBD2 (5 bases each). The V and J ends lost 5 bases and 0 bases respectively, with 14 bases between them. Per germline, CDR1 SGHVT and CDR2 SQSDAQ. The CDR3 contains 15 residues. The CDR3 is CASSHRDANSYEQYF. DNA for the CDR3: TGTGCCAGCAGCCACCGGGACGCGAACTCCTACGAGCAGTACTTC.

About this clonotype: One end of the junction does not line up with germline, which may come from a read error. This sequence joins TRBV12-3 or TRBV12-4 and TRBJ2-3; 8 bases are shared with TRBD1. This CDR3 has 15 amino acids. CDR3 region: CASGLGGQGTDTQYF. The CDR3, as DNA: TGTGCCAGCGGTTTAGGGGGACAGGGCACAGATACGCAGTATTTT.

This clonotype turned up a few times. The rearrangement joins TRBV19 to TRBJ1-1; TRBD1 is a possible D gene (5 bases). CDR1 is LNHDA, CDR2 SQIVND, per germline (reference sequence). The CDR3 has 12 amino acids. V shed 7 bases and J shed 5 bases, with 11 bases lying between them. CDR3 DNA: TGTGCCAGTATGCAGGGAGGTACTGAAGCTTTCTTT. Encoded protein: CASMQGGTEAFF.

The chain carries TRBV28 and TRBJ2-3; 8 bases fit TRBD2. With 8 bases clipped from V and 5 bases from J, the junction kept 9 bases outside the gene matches. This CDR3 has 14 amino acids. Germline CDR1 and CDR2: MDHEN and SYDVKM. CDR3 sequence (DNA): TGTGCCAGCCCCTGGGGAAGCGGGGGAGATACGCAGTATTTT. Protein sequence: CASPWGSGGDTQYF.

This clonotype was detected only a few times. This chain joins TRBV7-6 and TRBJ1-2; D gene unclear. Trimming removed 5 bases from V and 2 bases from J, with 6 bases in between. Germline CDR1 is SGHVS and CDR2 is FNYEAQ. This CDR3 spans 12 amino acids. The CDR3 bases are TGTGCCAGCAGCCCAGACAACTATGGCTACACCTTC. Its protein product is CASSPDNYGYTF.

This clonotype was seen repeatedly, ten times or more. CDR3 loop: CASSLSPSGEETQYF. The CDR3 region has the DNA TGTGCCAGCAGTCTCTCCCCTAGCGGAGAAGAGACCCAGTACTTC. The chain is built from TRBV12-3 or TRBV12-4 and TRBJ2-5, with 7 nucleotides matching TRBD2. The CDR3 totals 15 residues. With V trimmed by 5 bases and J by 3 bases, 9 bases remained unmatched.

DNA of the CDR3: TGCGCCAGCAGCCAAGATATCGGTGGACTAGCGGATTACAATGAGCAGTTCTTC. Translation: CASSQDIGGLADYNEQFF. The V and J genes are TRBV4-1 and TRBJ2-1, with 10 bases fitting TRBD2. Germline V gene lookup returns CDR1 MGHRA and CDR2 YSYEKL. Losses at the gene ends were 0 bases for V and 4 bases for J; bases not matched to a gene: 9. The CDR3 is 18 amino acids.

V usage is TRBV7-9 and J usage is TRBJ2-5, with a possible D match to TRBD1 (6 bases). Germline CDR1 is SEHNR and CDR2 is FQNEAQ (reference sequence). The length of the CDR3 is 12 residues. Trimming pared 3 bases from V and 6 bases from J, leaving 8 bases between. The CDR3 reads CASSLDRKTQYF. The CDR3 nucleotides read TGTGCCAGCAGCTTGGACAGAAAGACCCAGTACTTC.

This clonotype was recorded only once. This chain connects TRBV5-4 to TRBJ2-5, with D perhaps given as TRBD1 or TRBD2 (5 bases each). Germline V lookup: CDR1 SGHNT, CDR2 YYREEE (reference sequence). Between the trimmed V and J ends, which lost 3 bases and 5 bases, there was a span of 14 bases. CDR3 length: 14 amino acids. CDR3 nucleotides: TGTGCCAGCAGCTGGGGGACCTCAGGGGAGACCCAGTACTTC. Translating gives CASSWGTSGETQYF.

The genes are TRBV6-1 and TRBJ1-1; 7 bases agree with TRBD1. There are 15 residues in the CDR3. Germline CDR1 reads MNHNS; CDR2 reads SASEGT. V trimming: 7 bases; J trimming: 1 base; junction bases outside the gene matches: 9. CDR3 loop: CASIQDRVPNTEAFF. The CDR3 DNA sequence: TGTGCCAGCATTCAAGACAGGGTCCCGAACACTGAAGCTTTCTTT.

The table lists this clonotype with a few counts. The V and J genes are TRBV12-5 and TRBJ1-2; no clear D. Trimming shortened V by 1 base and J by 7 bases, and 16 bases separated the two germline ends. Germline V gene lookup returns CDR1 LGHNT and CDR2 FRNRAP. The CDR3 runs 15 residues. The CDR3 sequence: CASGLAPDQAGGYTF. CDR3 DNA: TGTGCTAGTGGTTTGGCCCCTGACCAGGCCGGTGGCTACACCTTC.

This clonotype was recorded at least ten times. V and J are TRBV7-9 and TRBJ1-1, with D tentatively TRBD1 (5 bases). The V end was cut by 6 bases, the J end by 2 bases, with 13 bases between. The CDR3 totals 14 residues. Germline V gene data show CDR1 as SEHNR and CDR2 as FQNEAQ (reference sequence). This CDR3 reads CASSWDWGNTEAFF. For the CDR3, the DNA is TGTGCCAGCAGTTGGGACTGGGGAAACACTGAAGCTTTCTTT. Variable domain in full (rest from reference TRBV7-9 and TRBJ1-1): DTGVSQNPRHKITKRGQNVTFRCDPISEHNRLYWYRQTLGQGPEFLTYFQNEAQLEKSRLLSDRFSAERPKGSFSTLEIQRTEQGDSAMYLCASSWDWGNTEAFFGQGTRLTVV.